Included here is one TCR beta chain sequence, with context. Donors were grouped by their self-reported clinical history. The CDR3 is 15 residues long. In germline, CDR1 is SGHTA, CDR2 FQGNSA. The V segment lost 5 bases and the J segment 5 bases; nucleotides outside the gene matches: 8. Sequencing used immunoSEQ multiplex PCR; TCRdb keeps in-frame clones, though not all of them. The sample contains over 200,000 clones, approximately 84% of which appear only once. This specimen comes from a study of blood T cell repertoires in COVID-19. Specimen: PBMCs or T cells enriched from blood (not recorded which). This sequence joins TRBV7-2 and TRBJ2-7; 11 bases map to TRBD2. This clonotype originated in a man aged 55 to 70 who had recovered from COVID-19. The CDR3 loop is CASSPPSGGIHEQYF. The DNA for the CDR3 is TGTGCCAGCAGCCCCCCTAGCGGGGGGATCCACGAGCAGTACTTC.